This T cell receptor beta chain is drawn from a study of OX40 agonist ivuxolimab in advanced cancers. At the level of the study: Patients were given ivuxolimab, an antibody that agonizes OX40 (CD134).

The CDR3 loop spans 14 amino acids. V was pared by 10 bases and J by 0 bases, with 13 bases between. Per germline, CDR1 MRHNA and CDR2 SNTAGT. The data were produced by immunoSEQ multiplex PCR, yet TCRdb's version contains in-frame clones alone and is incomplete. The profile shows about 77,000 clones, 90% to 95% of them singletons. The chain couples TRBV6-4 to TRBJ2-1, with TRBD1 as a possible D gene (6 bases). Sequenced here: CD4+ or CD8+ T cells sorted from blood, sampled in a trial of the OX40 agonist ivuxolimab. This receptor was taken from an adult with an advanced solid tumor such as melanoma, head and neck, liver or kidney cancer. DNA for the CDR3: TGTGCCACCGAACAGGGATTCTCCTACAATGAGCAGTTCTTC. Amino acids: CATEQGFSYNEQFF.